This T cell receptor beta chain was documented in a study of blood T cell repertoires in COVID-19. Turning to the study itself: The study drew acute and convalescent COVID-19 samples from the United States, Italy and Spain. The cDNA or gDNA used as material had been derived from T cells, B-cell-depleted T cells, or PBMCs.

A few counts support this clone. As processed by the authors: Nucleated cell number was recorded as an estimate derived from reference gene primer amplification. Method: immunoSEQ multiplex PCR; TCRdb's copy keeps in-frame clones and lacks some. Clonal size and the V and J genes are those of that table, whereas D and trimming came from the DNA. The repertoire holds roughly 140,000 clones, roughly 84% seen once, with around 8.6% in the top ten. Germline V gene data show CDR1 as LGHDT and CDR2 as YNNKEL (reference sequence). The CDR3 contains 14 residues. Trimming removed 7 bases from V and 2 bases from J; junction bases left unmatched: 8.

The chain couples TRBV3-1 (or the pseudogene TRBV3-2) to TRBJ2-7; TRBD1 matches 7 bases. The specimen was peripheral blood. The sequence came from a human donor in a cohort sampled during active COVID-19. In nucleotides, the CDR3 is TGTGCCAGCACCCACAGGGGTAGGGCCTACGAGCAGTACTTC. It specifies CASTHRGRAYEQYF.